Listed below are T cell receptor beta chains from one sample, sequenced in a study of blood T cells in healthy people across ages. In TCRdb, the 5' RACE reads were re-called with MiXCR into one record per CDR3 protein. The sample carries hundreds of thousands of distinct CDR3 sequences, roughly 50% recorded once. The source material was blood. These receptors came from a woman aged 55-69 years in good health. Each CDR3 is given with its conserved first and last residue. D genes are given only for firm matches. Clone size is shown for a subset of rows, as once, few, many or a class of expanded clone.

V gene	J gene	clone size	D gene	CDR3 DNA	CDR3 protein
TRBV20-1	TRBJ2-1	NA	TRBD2	TGCAGTGCTGTCAAGCGGGAGAAGGACAGTGAGCAGTTCTTC	CSAVKREKDSEQFF
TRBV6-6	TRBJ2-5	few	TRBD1	TGTGCCAGCAGCGCCGGGACAGGGGTGGTTCCCCAGTACTTC	CASSAGTGVVPQYF
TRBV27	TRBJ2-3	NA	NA	TGTGCCAGCAGGCCCCTCGGCATTTATACGCAGTATTTT	CASRPLGIYTQYF
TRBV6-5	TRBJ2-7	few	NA	TGTGCCAGCAGTTACTCCGGGGGATCCTACGAGCAGTACTTC	CASSYSGGSYEQYF
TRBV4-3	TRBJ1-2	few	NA	TGCGCCAGCAGCCAAGGGGTAGGTGGGATAGGTGGCTACACCTTC	CASSQGVGGIGGYTF
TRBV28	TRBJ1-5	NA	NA	TGTGCCAGCGTTGGGTTGTTTAGCAATCAGCCCCAGCATTTT	CASVGLFSNQPQHF
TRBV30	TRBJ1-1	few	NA	TGTGCCTGGCTCAGCAGGGCTCGAGCTTTCTTT	CAWLSRARAFF
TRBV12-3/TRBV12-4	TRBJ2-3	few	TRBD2	TGTGCCAGCAGCCCATCAAGCGGGATGAACACAGATGCGCAATATTTT	CASSPSSGMNTDAQYF
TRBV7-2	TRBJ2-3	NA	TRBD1	TGTGCCAGCAGACCCGGACAGGGCGGTTTAAGCGCAGATACGCAGTATTTT	CASRPGQGGLSADTQYF
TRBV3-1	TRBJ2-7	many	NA	TGTGCCAGCAGCCAAGGGTGGTTTGGTCTCGAGCAGTACTTC	CASSQGWFGLEQYF
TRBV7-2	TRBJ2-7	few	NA	TGTGCCAGCAGCCCTGACATTGGGGTCGACGAGCAGTACTTC	CASSPDIGVDEQYF
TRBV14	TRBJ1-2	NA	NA	TGTGCCAGCAGCCAAGACTTCCTTAATGGCTACACCTTC	CASSQDFLNGYTF
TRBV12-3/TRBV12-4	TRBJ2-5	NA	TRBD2	TGTGCCAGCAGTTTAGCGCTGCTAGCGGGGAGTTCGGAGACCCAGTACTTC	CASSLALLAGSSETQYF
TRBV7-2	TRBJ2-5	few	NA	TGTGCCAGCAGTTCCCCGGGACTCTCCCAAGAGACCCAGTACTTC	CASSSPGLSQETQYF
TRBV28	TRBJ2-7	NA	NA	TGTGCCAGCAGACCCCTGGGTTTACTGGGATACGAGCAGTACTTC	CASRPLGLLGYEQYF
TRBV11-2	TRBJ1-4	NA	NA	TGTGCCAGCAGCCCGGGACGGGTCGCCGGTGGGGAAAAACTGTTTTTT	CASSPGRVAGGEKLFF
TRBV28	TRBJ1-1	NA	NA	TGTGCCAGCAGCCCTTTCAGGGGCACTGAAGCTTTCTTT	CASSPFRGTEAFF
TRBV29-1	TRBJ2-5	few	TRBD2	TGCAGCGTAAAGACTAGCGGGAGGGTGGAGACCCAGTACTTC	CSVKTSGRVETQYF
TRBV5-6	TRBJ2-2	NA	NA	TGTGCCAGCCGGCGTGGGAGTAGAAACACCGGGGAGCTGTTTTTT	CASRRGSRNTGELFF
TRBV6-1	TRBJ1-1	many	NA	TGTGCCAGCAGTGTATCGGAGACTGAAGCTTTCTTT	CASSVSETEAFF
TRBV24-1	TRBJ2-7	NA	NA	TGTGCCACCAGTGTCGACTACGAGCAGTACTTC	CATSVDYEQYF
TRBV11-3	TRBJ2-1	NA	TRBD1	TGTGCCAGCAGCGCCTACCCCGACAGGGTCAATGAGCAGTTCTTC	CASSAYPDRVNEQFF
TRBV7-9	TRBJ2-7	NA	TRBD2	TGTGCCAGCAGCTTAAAGGAAAGCGGGAGAGCGTACGAGCAGTACTTC	CASSLKESGRAYEQYF
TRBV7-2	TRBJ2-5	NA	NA	TGTGCCAGCAGCTCGGGGACCCGGGAGACCCAGTACTTC	CASSSGTRETQYF
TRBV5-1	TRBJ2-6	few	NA	TGCGCCAGCAGCGCGACAGAGAGCTCTGGGGCCAACGTCCTGACTTTC	CASSATESSGANVLTF
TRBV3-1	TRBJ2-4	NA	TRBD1	TGTGCCAGCAGCCAAGATACGCGGGACAGGGGAAACATTCAGTACTTC	CASSQDTRDRGNIQYF
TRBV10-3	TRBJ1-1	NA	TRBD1	TGTGCCATCAGAGTGACAGGGGACACTGAAGCTTTCTTT	CAIRVTGDTEAFF